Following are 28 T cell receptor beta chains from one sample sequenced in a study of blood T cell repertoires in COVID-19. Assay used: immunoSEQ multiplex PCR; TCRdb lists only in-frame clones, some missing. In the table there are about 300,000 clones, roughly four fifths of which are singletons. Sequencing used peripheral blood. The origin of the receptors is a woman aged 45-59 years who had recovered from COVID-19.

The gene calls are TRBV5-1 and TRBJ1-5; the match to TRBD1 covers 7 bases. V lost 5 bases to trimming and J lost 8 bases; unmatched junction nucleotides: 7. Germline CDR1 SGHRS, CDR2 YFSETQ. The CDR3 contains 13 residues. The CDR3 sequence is CASSPTGKEPQHF. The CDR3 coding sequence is TGCGCCAGCAGTCCGACAGGGAAGGAGCCCCAGCATTTT.

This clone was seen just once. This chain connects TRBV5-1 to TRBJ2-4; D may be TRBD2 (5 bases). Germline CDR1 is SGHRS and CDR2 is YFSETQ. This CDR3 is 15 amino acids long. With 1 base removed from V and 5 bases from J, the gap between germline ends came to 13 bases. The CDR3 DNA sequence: TGCGCCAGCAGCTTGAATGAGGGATCACAAAACATTCAGTACTTC. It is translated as CASSLNEGSQNIQYF.

In DNA form, the CDR3 reads TGTGCCAGCAGCCGACATACAAGCGGGCCCGGGGAGCTGTTTTTT. Its protein is CASSRHTSGPGELFF. The chain couples TRBV9 to TRBJ2-2, with a weak D call TRBD2 (6 bases). The CDR3 totals 15 residues. V lost 4 bases to trimming and J lost 6 bases, with 16 bases between them. CDR1 is SGDLS, CDR2 YYNGEE, per germline.

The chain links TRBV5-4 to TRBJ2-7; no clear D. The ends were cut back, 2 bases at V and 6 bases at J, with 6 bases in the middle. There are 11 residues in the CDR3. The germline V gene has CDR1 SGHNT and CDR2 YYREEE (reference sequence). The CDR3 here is CASSFGGEQYF. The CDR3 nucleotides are TGTGCCAGCAGCTTCGGCGGCGAGCAGTACTTC.

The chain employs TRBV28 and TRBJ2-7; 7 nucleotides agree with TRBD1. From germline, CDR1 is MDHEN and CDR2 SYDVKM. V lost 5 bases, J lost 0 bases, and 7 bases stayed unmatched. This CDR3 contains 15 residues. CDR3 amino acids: CASSPIDRDSYEQYF. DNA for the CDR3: TGTGCCAGCAGTCCCATCGACAGGGACTCCTACGAGCAGTACTTC.

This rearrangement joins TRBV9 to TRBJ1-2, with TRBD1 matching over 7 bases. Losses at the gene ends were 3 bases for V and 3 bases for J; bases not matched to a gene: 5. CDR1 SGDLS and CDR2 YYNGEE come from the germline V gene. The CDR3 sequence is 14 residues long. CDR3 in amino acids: CASSAITGDYGYTF. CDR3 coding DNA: TGTGCCAGCAGCGCTATTACAGGGGACTATGGCTACACCTTC.

CDR3 bases: TGTGCCAGTACCTCAACGGGCCAGGGCCCACCCGATGACTACGAGCAGTACTTC. It translates to CASTSTGQGPPDDYEQYF. The J gene is TRBJ2-7, the V gene TRBV3-1 (or the pseudogene TRBV3-2), with D possibly TRBD1 on 5 matching bases. Germline V gives CDR1 LGHDT, CDR2 YNNKEL (reference sequence). The CDR3 is 18 amino acids. V was trimmed by 9 bases and J by 3 bases, leaving 30 bases between them.

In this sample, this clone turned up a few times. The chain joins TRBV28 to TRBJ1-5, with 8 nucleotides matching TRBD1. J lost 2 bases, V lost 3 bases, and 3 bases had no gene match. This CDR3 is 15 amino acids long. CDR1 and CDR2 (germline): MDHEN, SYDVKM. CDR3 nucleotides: TGTGCCAGCAGTTTCCAGGACAGGGGCAATCAGCCCCAGCATTTT. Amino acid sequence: CASSFQDRGNQPQHF.

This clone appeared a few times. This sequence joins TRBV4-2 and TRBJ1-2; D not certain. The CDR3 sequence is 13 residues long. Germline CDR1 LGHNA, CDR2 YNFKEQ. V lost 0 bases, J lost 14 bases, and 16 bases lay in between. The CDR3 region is CASSQDLGRPNTF. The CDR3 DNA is TGTGCCAGCAGCCAAGATCTAGGAAGACCTAATACCTTC.

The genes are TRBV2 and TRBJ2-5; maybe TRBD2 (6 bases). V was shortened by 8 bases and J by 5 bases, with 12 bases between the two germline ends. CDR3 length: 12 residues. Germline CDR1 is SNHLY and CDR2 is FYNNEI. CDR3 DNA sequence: TGTGCCAGCCGGGACTTCGGTGAGACCCAGTACTTC. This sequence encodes CASRDFGETQYF.

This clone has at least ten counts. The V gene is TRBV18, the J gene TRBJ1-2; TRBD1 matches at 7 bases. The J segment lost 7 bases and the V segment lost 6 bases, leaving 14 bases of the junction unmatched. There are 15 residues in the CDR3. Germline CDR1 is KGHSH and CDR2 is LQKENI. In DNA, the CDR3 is TGTGCCAGCTCCCTTCGACAGGGTCGGGACGCTGGCTACACCTTC. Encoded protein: CASSLRQGRDAGYTF.

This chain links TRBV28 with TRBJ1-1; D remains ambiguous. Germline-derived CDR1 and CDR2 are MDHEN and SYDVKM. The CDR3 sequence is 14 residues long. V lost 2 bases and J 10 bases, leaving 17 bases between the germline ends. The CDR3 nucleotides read TGTGCCAGCAGTTTAAATGTCCGTGATACGGGAGCTTTCTTT. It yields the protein CASSLNVRDTGAFF.

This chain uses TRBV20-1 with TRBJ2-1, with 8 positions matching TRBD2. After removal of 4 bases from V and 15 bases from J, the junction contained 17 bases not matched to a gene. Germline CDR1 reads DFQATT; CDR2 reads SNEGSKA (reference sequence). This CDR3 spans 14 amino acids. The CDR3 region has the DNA TGCAGTGCTAATGATGGCGGGAGGTCCTCCTCGGGGTTCTTC. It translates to CSANDGGRSSSGFF.

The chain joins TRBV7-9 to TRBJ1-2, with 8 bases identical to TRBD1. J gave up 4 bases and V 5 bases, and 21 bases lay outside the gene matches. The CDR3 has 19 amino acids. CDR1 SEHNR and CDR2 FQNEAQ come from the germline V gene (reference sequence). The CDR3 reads CASSDALILDRGQTYGYTF. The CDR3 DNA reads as TGTGCCAGCAGCGATGCCCTAATCCTTGACAGGGGCCAGACCTATGGCTACACCTTC.

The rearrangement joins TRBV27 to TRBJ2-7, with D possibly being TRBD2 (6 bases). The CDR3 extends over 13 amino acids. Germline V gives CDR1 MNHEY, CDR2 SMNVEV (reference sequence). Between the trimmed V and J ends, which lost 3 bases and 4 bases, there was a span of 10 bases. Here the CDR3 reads CASSFRETYEQYF. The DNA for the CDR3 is TGTGCCAGCAGTTTCCGGGAGACGTACGAGCAGTACTTC.

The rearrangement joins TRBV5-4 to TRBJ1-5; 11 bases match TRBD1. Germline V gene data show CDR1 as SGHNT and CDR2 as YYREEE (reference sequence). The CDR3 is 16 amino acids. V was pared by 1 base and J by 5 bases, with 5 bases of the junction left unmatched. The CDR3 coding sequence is TGTGCCAGCAGCTTGTTCCGGACAGGGGGCTATCAGCCCCAGCATTTT. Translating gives CASSLFRTGGYQPQHF.

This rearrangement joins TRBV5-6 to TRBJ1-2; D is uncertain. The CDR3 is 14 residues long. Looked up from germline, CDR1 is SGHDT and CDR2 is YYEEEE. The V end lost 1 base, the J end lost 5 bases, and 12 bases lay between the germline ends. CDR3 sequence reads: CASSLKSRQYGYTF. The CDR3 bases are TGTGCCAGCAGCTTGAAGTCGCGGCAGTATGGCTACACCTTC.

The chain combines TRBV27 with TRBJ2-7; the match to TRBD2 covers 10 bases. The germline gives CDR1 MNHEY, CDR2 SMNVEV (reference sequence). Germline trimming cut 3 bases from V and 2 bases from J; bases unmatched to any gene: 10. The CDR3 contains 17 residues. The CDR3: CASSFSPAGGDPYEQYF. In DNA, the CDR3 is TGTGCCAGCAGTTTTAGCCCAGCGGGAGGGGACCCCTACGAGCAGTACTTC.

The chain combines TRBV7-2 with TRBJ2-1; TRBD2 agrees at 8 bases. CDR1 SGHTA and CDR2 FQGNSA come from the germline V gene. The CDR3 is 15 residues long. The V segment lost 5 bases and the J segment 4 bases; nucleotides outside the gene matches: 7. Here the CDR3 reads CASSPGGMVYNEQFF. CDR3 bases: TGTGCCAGCAGCCCGGGGGGGATGGTTTACAATGAGCAGTTCTTC.

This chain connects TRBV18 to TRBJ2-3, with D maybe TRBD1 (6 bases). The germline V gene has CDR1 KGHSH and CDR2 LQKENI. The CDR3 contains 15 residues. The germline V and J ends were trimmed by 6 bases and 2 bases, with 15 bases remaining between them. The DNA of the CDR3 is TGTGCCAGCTCCCGTGGGAACAGGGACACAGATACGCAGTATTTT. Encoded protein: CASSRGNRDTDTQYF.

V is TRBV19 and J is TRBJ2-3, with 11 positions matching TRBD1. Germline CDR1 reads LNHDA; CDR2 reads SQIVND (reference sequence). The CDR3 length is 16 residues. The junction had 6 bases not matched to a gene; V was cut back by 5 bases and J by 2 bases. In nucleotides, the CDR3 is TGTGCCAGTAGTGTCGGGACAGGGGGACCCACAGATACGCAGTATTTT. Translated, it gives CASSVGTGGPTDTQYF.

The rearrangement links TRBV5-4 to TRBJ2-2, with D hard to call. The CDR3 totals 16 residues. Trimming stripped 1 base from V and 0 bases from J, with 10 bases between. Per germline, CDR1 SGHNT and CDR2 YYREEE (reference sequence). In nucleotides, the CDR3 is TGTGCCAGCAGCTTGTTCCTAGTTCCGAACACCGGGGAGCTGTTTTTT. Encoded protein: CASSLFLVPNTGELFF.

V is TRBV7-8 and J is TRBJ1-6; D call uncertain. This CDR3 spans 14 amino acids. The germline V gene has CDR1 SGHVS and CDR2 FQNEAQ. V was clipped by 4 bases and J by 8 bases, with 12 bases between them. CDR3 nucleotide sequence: TGTGCCAGCAGCTCGGACTCTTATGATTCACCCCTCCACTTT. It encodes CASSSDSYDSPLHF.

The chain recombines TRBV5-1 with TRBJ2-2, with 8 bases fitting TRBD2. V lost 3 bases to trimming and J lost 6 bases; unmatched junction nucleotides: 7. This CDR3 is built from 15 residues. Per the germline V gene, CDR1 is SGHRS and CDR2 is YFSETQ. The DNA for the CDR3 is TGCGCCAGCAGCTCCGGGACTAGTACTTCCGGGGAGCTGTTTTTT. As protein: CASSSGTSTSGELFF.

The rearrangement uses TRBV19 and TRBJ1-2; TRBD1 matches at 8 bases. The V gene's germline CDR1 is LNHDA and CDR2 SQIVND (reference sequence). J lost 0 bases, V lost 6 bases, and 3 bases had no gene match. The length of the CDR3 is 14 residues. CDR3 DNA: TGTGCCAGTAGGAGGACAGGGTCTAACTATGGCTACACCTTC. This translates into CASRRTGSNYGYTF. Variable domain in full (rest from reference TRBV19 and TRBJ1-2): DGGITQSPKYLFRKEGQNVTLSCEQNLNHDAMYWYRQDPGQGLRLIYYSQIVNDFQKGDIAEGYSVSREKKESFPLTVTSAQKNPTAFYLCASRRTGSNYGYTFGSGTRLTVV.

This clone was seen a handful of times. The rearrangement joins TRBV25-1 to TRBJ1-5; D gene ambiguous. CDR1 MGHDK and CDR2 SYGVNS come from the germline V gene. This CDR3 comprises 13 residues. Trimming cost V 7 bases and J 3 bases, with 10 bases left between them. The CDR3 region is CASTPLTNQPQHF. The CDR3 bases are TGTGCCAGCACCCCCCTAACCAATCAGCCCCAGCATTTT.

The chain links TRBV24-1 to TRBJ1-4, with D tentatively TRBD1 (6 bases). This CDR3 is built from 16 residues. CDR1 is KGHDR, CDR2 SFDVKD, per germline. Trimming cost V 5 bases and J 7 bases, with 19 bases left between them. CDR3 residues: CATSAGRTAGREKLFF. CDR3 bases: TGTGCCACCAGTGCTGGTCGGACAGCGGGGCGTGAAAAACTGTTTTTT.

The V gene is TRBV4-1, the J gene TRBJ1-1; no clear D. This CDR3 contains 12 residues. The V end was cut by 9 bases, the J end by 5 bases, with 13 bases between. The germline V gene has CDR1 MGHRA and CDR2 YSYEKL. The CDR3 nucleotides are TGCGCCAGTCCCGGCGGTCGGACTGAAGCTTTCTTT. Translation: CASPGGRTEAFF.